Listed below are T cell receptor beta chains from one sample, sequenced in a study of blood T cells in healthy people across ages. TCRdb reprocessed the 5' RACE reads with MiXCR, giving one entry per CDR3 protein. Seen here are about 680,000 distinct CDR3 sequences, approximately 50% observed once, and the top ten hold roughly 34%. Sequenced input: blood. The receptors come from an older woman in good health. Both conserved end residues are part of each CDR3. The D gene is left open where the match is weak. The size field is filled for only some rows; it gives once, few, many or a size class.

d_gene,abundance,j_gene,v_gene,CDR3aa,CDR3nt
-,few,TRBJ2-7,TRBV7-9,CASSLGYSSYEQYF,TGTGCCAGCAGCTTAGGCTACAGCTCCTACGAGCAGTACTTC
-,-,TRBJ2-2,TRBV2,CASVLVSPLTGELFF,TGTGCCAGCGTACTAGTGAGCCCTCTCACCGGGGAGCTGTTTTTT
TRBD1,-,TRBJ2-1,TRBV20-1,CSVSPGQGAVNNEQFF,TGCAGTGTATCCCCCGGACAGGGGGCTGTCAACAATGAGCAGTTCTTC
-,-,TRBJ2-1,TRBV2,CASNRGRVNEQFF,TGTGCCAGCAATAGAGGAAGGGTCAATGAGCAGTTCTTC
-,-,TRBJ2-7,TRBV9,CASSVVPANEQYF,TGTGCCAGCAGCGTAGTGCCCGCCAACGAGCAGTACTTC
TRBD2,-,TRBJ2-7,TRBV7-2,CASSLDNGRGNEQYF,TGTGCCAGCAGCTTAGACAACGGGAGGGGTAATGAGCAGTACTTC
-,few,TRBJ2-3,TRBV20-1,CSARAGGSTDTQYF,TGCAGTGCTAGGGCAGGAGGGAGCACAGATACGCAGTATTTT
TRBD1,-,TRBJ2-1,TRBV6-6,CASSTTGAHEQFF,TGTGCCAGCAGCACGACAGGGGCCCATGAGCAGTTCTTC
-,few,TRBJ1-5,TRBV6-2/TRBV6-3,CASSYGRTSLSGNQPQHF,TGTGCCAGCAGTTACGGCAGGACATCCCTTTCGGGCAATCAGCCCCAGCATTTT
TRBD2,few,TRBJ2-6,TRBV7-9,CASRRVAGGPPGANVLTF,TGTGCCAGCAGGCGCGTAGCGGGAGGGCCTCCTGGGGCCAACGTCCTGACTTTC
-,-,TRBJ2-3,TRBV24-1,CATSDPLLQGPGPDTQYF,TGTGCCACCAGTGATCCACTTCTCCAGGGGCCTGGTCCAGATACGCAGTATTTT
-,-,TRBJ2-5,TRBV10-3,CAISPGPAEYQETQYF,TGTGCCATCAGTCCCGGACCAGCGGAGTACCAAGAGACCCAGTACTTC
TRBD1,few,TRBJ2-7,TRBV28,CASTVGDRAYEQYF,TGTGCCAGCACCGTCGGAGACAGGGCCTACGAGCAGTACTTC
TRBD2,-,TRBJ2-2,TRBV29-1,CRTPSGKNTGELFF,TGCAGGACACCTAGCGGGAAGAACACCGGGGAGCTGTTTTTT
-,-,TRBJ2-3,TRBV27,CASSSPARRARNTDTQYF,TGTGCCAGCAGTTCTCCAGCCCGACGCGCTAGGAACACAGATACGCAGTATTTT
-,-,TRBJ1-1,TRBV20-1,CSARDRKVNTEAFF,TGCAGTGCTAGAGATCGTAAGGTGAACACTGAAGCTTTCTTT
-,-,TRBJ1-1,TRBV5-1,CASSTDRIGTEAFF,TGCGCCAGCAGCACCGACAGGATAGGCACTGAAGCTTTCTTT
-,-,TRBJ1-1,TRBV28,CASSGPGLASGTEAFF,TGTGCCAGCAGCGGCCCCGGACTCGCTTCGGGGACTGAAGCTTTCTTT
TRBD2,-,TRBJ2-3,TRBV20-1,CSARLLAGVRDTQYF,TGCAGTGCTAGATTGCTAGCGGGAGTTCGAGATACGCAGTATTTT
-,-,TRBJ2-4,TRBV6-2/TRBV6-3,CATRTNAEKQYF,TGTGCCACCAGAACCAACGCGGAGAAGCAGTACTTC
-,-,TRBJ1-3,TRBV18,CASSPMRGDGNTIYF,TGTGCCAGCTCACCAATGCGAGGGGACGGAAACACCATATATTTT
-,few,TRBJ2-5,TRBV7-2,CASSLGVAGLGQYF,TGTGCCAGCAGCTTAGGGGTGGCAGGGTTGGGCCAGTACTTC
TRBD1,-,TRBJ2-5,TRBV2,CASRGQGANQETQYF,TGTGCCAGCAGAGGACAGGGGGCTAACCAAGAGACCCAGTACTTC
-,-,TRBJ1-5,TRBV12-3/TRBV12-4,CASRALNQPQHF,TGTGCCAGCAGAGCCCTCAATCAGCCCCAGCATTTT
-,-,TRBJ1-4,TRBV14,CASSQGWTNEKLFF,TGTGCCAGCAGCCAAGGGTGGACAAATGAAAAACTGTTTTTT
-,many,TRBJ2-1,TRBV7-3,CASSLGGGAGGYNEQFF,TGTGCCAGCAGCTTAGGGGGGGGGGCTGGGGGGTACAATGAGCAGTTCTTC
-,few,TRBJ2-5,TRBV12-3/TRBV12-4,CASSWGASLETQYF,TGTGCCAGCAGTTGGGGGGCCTCGTTAGAGACCCAGTACTTC
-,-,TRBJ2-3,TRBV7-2,CAGSLAHSSKPGTDTQYF,TGTGCCGGCAGCTTGGCCCACTCATCTAAACCGGGCACAGATACGCAGTATTTT
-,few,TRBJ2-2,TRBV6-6,CASSRSPGELFF,TGTGCCAGCAGCCGGTCACCCGGGGAGCTGTTTTTT
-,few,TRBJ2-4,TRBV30,CAGSTNYWQYF,TGTGCCGGGAGTACCAACTACTGGCAGTACTTC
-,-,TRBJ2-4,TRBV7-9,CASSLLVSLEQYF,TGTGCCAGCAGCTTATTGGTTTCTCTTGAGCAGTACTTC
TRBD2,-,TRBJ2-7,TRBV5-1,CASSLTAGGFYEQYF,TGCGCCAGCAGCTTGACGGCGGGAGGTTTTTACGAGCAGTACTTC
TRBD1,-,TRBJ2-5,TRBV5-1,CASSYGQADPRETQYF,TGCGCCAGCAGCTATGGACAGGCAGATCCGAGAGAGACCCAGTACTTC
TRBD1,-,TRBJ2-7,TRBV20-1,CSAYGQGIGEQYF,TGCAGTGCTTACGGACAGGGGATTGGGGAGCAGTACTTC
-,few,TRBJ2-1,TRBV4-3,CASSQGGLARQFF,TGCGCCAGCAGCCAAGGGGGGCTGGCACGGCAGTTCTTC
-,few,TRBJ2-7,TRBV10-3,CAISEYDTEQYF,TGTGCCATCAGTGAGTATGATACCGAGCAGTACTTC